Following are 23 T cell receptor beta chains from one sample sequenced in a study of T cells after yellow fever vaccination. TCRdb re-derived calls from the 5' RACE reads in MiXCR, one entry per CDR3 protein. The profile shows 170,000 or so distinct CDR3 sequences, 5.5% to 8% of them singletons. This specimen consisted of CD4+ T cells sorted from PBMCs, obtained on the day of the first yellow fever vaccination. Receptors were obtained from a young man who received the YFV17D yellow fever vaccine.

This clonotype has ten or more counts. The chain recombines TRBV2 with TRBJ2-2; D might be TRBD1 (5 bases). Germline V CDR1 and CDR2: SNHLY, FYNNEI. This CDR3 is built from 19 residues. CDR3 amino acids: CTFKIYRFQGVLFTGELFF. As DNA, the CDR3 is TGTACCTTCAAAATTTACAGGTTTCAAGGGGTGCTATTCACCGGGGAGCTGTTTTTT.

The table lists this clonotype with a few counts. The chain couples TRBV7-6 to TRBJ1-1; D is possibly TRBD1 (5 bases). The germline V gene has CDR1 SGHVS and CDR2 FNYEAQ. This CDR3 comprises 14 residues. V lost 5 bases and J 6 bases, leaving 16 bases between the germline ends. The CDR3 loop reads CASSASLQGAEAFF. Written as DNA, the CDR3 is TGTGCCAGCAGCGCCTCACTTCAGGGAGCTGAAGCTTTCTTT.

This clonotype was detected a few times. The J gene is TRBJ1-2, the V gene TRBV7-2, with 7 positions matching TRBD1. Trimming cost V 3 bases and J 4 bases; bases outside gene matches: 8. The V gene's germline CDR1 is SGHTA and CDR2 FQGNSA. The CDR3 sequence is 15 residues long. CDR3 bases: TGTGCCAGCAGCTTGGGACAGCCAGGTTCCTATGGCTACACCTTC. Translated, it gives CASSLGQPGSYGYTF.

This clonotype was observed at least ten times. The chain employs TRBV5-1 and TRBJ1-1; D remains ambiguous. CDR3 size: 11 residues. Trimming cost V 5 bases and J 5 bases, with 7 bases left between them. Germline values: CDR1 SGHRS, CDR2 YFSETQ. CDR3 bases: TGCGCCAGCAGATTAGATACTGAAGCTTTCTTT. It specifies CASRLDTEAFF. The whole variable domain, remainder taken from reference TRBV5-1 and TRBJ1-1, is KAGVTQTPRYLIKTRGQQVTLSCSPISGHRSVSWYQQTPGQGLQFLFEYFSETQRNKGNFPGRFSGRQFSNSRSEMNVSTLELGDSALYLCASRLDTEAFFGQGTRLTVV.

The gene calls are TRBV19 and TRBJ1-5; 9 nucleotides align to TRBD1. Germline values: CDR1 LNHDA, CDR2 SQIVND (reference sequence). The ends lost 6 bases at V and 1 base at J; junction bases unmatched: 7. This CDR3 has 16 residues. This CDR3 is CASSPRDRVSNQPQHF. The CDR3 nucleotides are TGTGCCAGTAGCCCCCGGGACAGGGTAAGCAATCAGCCCCAGCATTTT.

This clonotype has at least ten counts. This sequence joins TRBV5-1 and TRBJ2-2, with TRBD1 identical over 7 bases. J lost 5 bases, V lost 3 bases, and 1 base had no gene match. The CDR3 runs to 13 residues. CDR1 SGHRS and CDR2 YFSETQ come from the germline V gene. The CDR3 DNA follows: TGCGCCAGCAGCTCACAGGGGACCGGGGAGCTGTTTTTT. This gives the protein CASSSQGTGELFF.

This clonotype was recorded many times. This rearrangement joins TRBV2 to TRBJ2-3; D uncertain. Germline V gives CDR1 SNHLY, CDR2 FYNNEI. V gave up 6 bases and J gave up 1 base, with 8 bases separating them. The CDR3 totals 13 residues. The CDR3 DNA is TGTGCCAGCAGGTATGAGGGCACAGATACGCAGTATTTT. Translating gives CASRYEGTDTQYF.

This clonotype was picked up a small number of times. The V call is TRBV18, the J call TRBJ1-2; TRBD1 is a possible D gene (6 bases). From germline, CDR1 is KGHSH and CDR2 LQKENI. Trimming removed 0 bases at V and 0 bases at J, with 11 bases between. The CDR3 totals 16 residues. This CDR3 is CASSPPSGASNYGYTF. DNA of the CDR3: TGTGCCAGCTCACCACCATCGGGGGCCTCTAACTATGGCTACACCTTC. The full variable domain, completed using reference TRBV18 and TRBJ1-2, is NAGVMQNPRHLVRRRGQEARLRCSPMKGHSHVYWYRQLPEEGLKFMVYLQKENIIDESGMPKERFSAEFPKEGPSILRIQQVVRGDSAAYFCASSPPSGASNYGYTFGSGTRLTVV.

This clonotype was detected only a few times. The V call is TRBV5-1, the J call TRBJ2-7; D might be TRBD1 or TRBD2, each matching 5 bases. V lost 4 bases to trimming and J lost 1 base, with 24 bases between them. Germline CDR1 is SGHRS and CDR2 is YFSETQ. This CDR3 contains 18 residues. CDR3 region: CASSPSTDYRSGSYEQYV. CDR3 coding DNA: TGCGCCAGCAGCCCATCGACAGACTATAGGAGCGGATCCTACGAGCAGTACGTC.

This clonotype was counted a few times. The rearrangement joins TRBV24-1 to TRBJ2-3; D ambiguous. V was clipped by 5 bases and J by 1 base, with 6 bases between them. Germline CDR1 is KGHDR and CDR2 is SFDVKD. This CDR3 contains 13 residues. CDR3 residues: CATSAGGTDTQYF. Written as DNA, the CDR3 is TGTGCCACCAGTGCTGGTGGCACAGATACGCAGTATTTT.

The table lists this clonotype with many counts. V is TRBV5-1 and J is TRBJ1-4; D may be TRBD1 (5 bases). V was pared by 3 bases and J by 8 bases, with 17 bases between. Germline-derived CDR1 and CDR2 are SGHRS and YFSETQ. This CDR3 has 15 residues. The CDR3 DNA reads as TGCGCCAGCAGCTACTTGGGGGTGTCGCGGGAAAAACTGTTTTTT. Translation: CASSYLGVSREKLFF.

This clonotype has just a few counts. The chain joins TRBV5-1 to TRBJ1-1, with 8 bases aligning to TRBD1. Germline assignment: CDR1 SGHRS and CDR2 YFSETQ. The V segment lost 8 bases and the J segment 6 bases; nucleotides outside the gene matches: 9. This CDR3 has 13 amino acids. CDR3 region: CASQGQAEAEAFF. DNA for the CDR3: TGCGCCAGTCAGGGACAGGCGGAGGCTGAAGCTTTCTTT. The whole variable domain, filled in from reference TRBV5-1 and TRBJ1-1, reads KAGVTQTPRYLIKTRGQQVTLSCSPISGHRSVSWYQQTPGQGLQFLFEYFSETQRNKGNFPGRFSGRQFSNSRSEMNVSTLELGDSALYLCASQGQAEAEAFFGQGTRLTVV.

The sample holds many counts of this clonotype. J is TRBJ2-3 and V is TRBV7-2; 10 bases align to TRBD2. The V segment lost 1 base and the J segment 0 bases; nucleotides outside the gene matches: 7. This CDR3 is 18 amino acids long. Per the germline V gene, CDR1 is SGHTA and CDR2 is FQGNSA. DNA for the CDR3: TGTGCCAGCAGCTTAGGGGCTAGCGGGGGCCGAAGCACAGATACGCAGTATTTT. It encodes CASSLGASGGRSTDTQYF.

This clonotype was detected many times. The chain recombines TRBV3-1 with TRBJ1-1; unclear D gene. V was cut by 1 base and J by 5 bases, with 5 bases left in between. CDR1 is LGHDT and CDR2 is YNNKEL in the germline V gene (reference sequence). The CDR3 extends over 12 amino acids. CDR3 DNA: TGTGCCAGCAGCCAAGGGGAGACTGAAGCTTTCTTT. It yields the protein CASSQGETEAFF. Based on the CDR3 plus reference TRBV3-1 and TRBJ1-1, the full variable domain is DTAVSQTPKYLVTQMGNDKSIKCEQNLGHDTMYWYKQDSKKFLKIMFSYNNKELIINETVPNRFSPKSPDKAHLNLHINSLELGDSAVYFCASSQGETEAFFGQGTRLTVV.

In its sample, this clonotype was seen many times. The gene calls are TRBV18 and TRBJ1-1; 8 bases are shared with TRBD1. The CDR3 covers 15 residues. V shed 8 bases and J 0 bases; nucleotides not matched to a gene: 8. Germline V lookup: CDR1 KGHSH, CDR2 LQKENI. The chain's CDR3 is CASTNRGAMNTEAFF. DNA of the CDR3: TGTGCCAGCACCAACAGGGGGGCTATGAACACTGAAGCTTTCTTT.

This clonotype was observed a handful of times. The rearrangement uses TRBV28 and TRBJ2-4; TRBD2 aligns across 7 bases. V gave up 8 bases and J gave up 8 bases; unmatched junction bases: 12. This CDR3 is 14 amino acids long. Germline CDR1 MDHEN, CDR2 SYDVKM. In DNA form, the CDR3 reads TGTGCCAGCTCCACCCTCCGGACTAGTGACATTCAGTACTTC. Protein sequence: CASSTLRTSDIQYF. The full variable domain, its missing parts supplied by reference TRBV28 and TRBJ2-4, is DVKVTQSSRYLVKRTGEKVFLECVQDMDHENMFWYRQDPGLGLRLIYFSYDVKMKEKGDIPEGYSVSREKKERFSLILESASTNQTSMYLCASSTLRTSDIQYFGAGTRLSVL.

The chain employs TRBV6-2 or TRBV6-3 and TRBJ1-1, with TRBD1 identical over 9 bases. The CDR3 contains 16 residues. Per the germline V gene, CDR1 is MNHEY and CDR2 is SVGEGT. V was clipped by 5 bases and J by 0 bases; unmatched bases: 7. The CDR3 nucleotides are TGTGCCAGCAGTCAACACGGGACAGGGATGAACACTGAAGCTTTCTTT. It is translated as CASSQHGTGMNTEAFF.

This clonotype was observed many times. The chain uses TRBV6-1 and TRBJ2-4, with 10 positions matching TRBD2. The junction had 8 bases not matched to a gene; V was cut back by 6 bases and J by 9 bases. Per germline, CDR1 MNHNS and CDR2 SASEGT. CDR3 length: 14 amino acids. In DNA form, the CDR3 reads TGTGCCAGCAGAGACAGCGGGGGGGCCGGCATTCAGTACTTC. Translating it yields CASRDSGGAGIQYF.

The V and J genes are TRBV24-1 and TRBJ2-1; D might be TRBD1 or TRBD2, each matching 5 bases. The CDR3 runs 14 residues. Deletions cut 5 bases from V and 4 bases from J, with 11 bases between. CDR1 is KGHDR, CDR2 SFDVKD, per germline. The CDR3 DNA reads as TGTGCCACCAGTGGGACGGGACGATACAATGAGCAGTTCTTC. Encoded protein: CATSGTGRYNEQFF.

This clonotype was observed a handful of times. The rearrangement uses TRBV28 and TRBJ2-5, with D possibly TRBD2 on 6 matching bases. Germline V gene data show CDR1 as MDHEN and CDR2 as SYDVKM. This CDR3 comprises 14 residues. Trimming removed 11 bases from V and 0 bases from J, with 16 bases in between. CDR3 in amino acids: CASFEGGNQETQYF. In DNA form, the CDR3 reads TGTGCCTCCTTTGAGGGAGGCAACCAAGAGACCCAGTACTTC.

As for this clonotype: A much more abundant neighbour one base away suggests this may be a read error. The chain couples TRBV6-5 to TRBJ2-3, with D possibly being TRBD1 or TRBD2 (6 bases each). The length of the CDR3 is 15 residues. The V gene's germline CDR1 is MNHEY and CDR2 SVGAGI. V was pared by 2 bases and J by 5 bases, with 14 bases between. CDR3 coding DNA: TGTGCCAGCAGTTACGGCTGGGGGGCCGGAGATACGCAGTATTTT. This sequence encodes CASSYGWGAGDTQYF.

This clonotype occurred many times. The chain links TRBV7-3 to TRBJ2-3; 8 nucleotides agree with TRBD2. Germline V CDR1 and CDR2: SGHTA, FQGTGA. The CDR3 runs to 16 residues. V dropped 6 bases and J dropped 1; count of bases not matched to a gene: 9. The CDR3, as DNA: TGTGCCAGCAGTAAAACGGCGGGGGGCGGCACAGATACGCAGTATTTT. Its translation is CASSKTAGGGTDTQYF.

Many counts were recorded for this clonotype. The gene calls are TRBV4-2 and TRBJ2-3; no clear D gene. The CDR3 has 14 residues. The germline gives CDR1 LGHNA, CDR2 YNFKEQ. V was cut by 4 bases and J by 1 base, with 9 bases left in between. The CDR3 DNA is TGTGCCAGCAGCCGCTTCCCAGGCACAGATACGCAGTATTTT. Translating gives CASSRFPGTDTQYF.